This TCR beta chain was sequenced in a study of T-cell reconstitution after alpha-beta-depleted transplantation in children. Preparation of the TCRbeta library involved a method that used unique molecular identifiers. TCRdb re-called the PCR reads through MiXCR, storing one row per CDR3 protein. The sample carries 250,000 to 350,000 distinct CDR3 sequences, more than 8% recorded once. CDR3 size: 15 residues. Between the trimmed V and J ends, which lost 1 base and 7 bases, there was a span of 20 bases. In germline, CDR1 is DFQATT, CDR2 SNEGSKA (reference sequence). There are a few counts of this clonotype.

The TCR sequence derives from a human donor who donated a stem cell graft to a child with SCID. Sequencing was performed on PBMCs from the stem cell graft donor, taken from the stem cell graft. The genes are TRBV20-1 and TRBJ2-7, with D unclear. The CDR3 coding sequence is TGCAGTGCTAGAGCCCCCGGCAGGCTGGGCCGGGAGCAGTACTTC. It encodes CSARAPGRLGREQYF.